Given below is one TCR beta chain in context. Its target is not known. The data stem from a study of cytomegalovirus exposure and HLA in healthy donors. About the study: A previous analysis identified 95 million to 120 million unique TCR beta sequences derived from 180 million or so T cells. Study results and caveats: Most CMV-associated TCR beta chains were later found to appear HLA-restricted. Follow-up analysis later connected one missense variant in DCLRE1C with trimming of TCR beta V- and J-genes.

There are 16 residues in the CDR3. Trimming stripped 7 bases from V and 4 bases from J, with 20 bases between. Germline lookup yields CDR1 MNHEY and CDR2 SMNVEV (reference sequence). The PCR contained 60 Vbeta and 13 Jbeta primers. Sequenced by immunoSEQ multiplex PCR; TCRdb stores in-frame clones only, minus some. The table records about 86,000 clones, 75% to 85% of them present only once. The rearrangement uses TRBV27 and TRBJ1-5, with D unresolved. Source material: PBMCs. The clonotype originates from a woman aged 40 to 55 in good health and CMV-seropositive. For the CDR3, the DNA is TGTGCCAGCACCCCAGTGGGAGGCTTGGCGAATCAGCCCCAGCATTTT. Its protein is CASTPVGGLANQPQHF.